A selection of T cell receptor beta chains follows, all from one sample in a study of cytomegalovirus exposure and HLA in healthy donors. The assay was immunoSEQ multiplex PCR, and TCRdb's table has in-frame clones only and misses some. The sample yields fewer than 120,000 clones, roughly 78% seen once. The sample was PBMCs. These receptors were taken from a woman aged 25 to 39 in good health and CMV-seronegative. CDR3s include the opening cysteine and the closing phenylalanine or tryptophan. D genes are given only for firm matches. Size tells how often a clone was seen (once, few, many) or the class of an expanded clone, and some rows leave it out.

V gene	clone size	J gene	D gene	CDR3 DNA	CDR3 protein
TRBV4-3	NA	TRBJ1-4	TRBD1	TGCGCCAGCAGCCGCTTGACAGGGCAGAAGAATGAAAAACTGTTTTTT	CASSRLTGQKNEKLFF
TRBV7-2	NA	TRBJ2-1	TRBD2	TGTGCCAGCAGCTTAGAACTAGCGGGGGTGGGGAGCTCCTACAATGAGCAGTTCTTC	CASSLELAGVGSSYNEQFF
TRBV28	NA	TRBJ1-1	NA	TGTGCCAGCAGGGGGGCTAACGGACAGCAAGGGGAAGCTTTCTTT	CASRGANGQQGEAFF
TRBV7-9	once	TRBJ2-7	NA	TGTGCCAGCAGCCACGACTGGGACGAGCAGTACTTC	CASSHDWDEQYF
TRBV9	NA	TRBJ2-1	NA	TGTGCCAGCAGCCTACAGGGCTCCCACAATGAGCAGTTCTTC	CASSLQGSHNEQFF
TRBV15	NA	TRBJ2-3	TRBD2	TGTGCCACCAGCATCCCGGGCGGGGGGGCCAGGCAGTATTTT	CATSIPGGGARQYF
TRBV7-2	few	TRBJ2-1	NA	TGTGCCAGCAGCCCCGGGACACTCTACAATGAGCAGTTCTTC	CASSPGTLYNEQFF
TRBV29-1	NA	TRBJ2-7	TRBD1	TGCAGCGTGACAGGGACCCCCTACGAGCAGTACTTC	CSVTGTPYEQYF
TRBV7-2	NA	TRBJ2-5	TRBD2	TGTGCCAGCAGCGGGGGCGGGGGGCCGGTTTTGGAGACCCAGTACTTC	CASSGGGGPVLETQYF
TRBV7-9	NA	TRBJ2-7	TRBD2	TGTGCCAGCAGCTTTAGCGGGGGGAGCTCCTACGAGCAGTACTTC	CASSFSGGSSYEQYF
TRBV4-3	NA	TRBJ1-2	NA	TGCGCCAGCAGCCCATCGTTAGGGGTCTCCCTCTATGGCTACACCTTC	CASSPSLGVSLYGYTF
TRBV28	NA	TRBJ2-7	NA	TGTGCCAGCAGTCCCCGTTACGGGCAGTACTTC	CASSPRYGQYF
TRBV27	NA	TRBJ2-7	NA	TGTGCCAGCAGTACGATCACAGGGAACTACGAGCAGTACTTC	CASSTITGNYEQYF
TRBV7-2	NA	TRBJ2-1	NA	TGTGCCAGCAGCTCCGAGCGTGCCTCCTACAATGAGCAGTTCTTC	CASSSERASYNEQFF
TRBV7-3	NA	TRBJ2-3	NA	TGTGCCAGCAGCACGACTGAAAGCACAGATACGCAGTATTTT	CASSTTESTDTQYF
TRBV29-1	NA	TRBJ2-1	NA	TGCAGCATGAGGAAGTCCTACAATGAGCAGTTCTTC	CSMRKSYNEQFF
TRBV4-3	NA	TRBJ2-1	TRBD2	TGCGCCAGCAGCCAGCCGGGACTAGGAGGAAATGAGCAGTTCTTC	CASSQPGLGGNEQFF
TRBV29-1	NA	TRBJ1-2	TRBD1	TGCAGCGCAGAGGGGGACAGGGGTGGCTACACCTTC	CSAEGDRGGYTF
TRBV30	NA	TRBJ1-1	NA	TGTGCCTGGAACAGGAACACTGAAGCTTTCTTT	CAWNRNTEAFF
TRBV6-5	NA	TRBJ2-7	NA	TGTGCCAGCAGTAAGCCGCCTCCCGGGGGAGAGCAGTACTTC	CASSKPPPGGEQYF
TRBV4-1	NA	TRBJ2-7	NA	TGCGCCAGCAGCCAAGTTGCCGGGGAGCAGTACTTC	CASSQVAGEQYF
TRBV4-1	NA	TRBJ2-3	TRBD2	TGCGCCAGCAGCCAATCAGCGGGGGACACAGATACGCAGTATTTT	CASSQSAGDTDTQYF
TRBV2	NA	TRBJ2-3	NA	TGTGCCAGCAGGGCCGACTCCCGGCCAGATACGCAGTATTTT	CASRADSRPDTQYF
TRBV30	few	TRBJ1-5	TRBD1	TGTGCCTGGAGTAAGACAGGCAGGGGGCAGCCCCAGCATTTT	CAWSKTGRGQPQHF
TRBV10-3	few	TRBJ2-7	TRBD2	TGTGCCATCGGGGGACTAGACTACGAGCAGTACTTC	CAIGGLDYEQYF
TRBV30	NA	TRBJ2-1	TRBD2	TGTGCCTGGAGTGTCTTAAGAGCGGGGCCACTAGCGGGGGAGGGTGAGCAGTTCTTC	CAWSVLRAGPLAGEGEQFF
TRBV10-1	NA	TRBJ1-2	NA	TGCGCCAGCAGTGAGCTCCGGCAGAGGGGAGGAGACTATGGCTACACCTTC	CASSELRQRGGDYGYTF
TRBV19	NA	TRBJ2-3	TRBD2	TGTGCCAGTAGTATGCCCCCCGGGACTAGCGGGAGTAGGAGGACAGATACGCAGTATTTT	CASSMPPGTSGSRRTDTQYF
TRBV19	NA	TRBJ2-7	TRBD1	TGTGCCAGCGGACAGGATCCCTACGAGCAGTACTTC	CASGQDPYEQYF
TRBV30	NA	TRBJ2-7	TRBD1	TGTGCCTGGAGTGTAGGAGGACAGGAGCGGTACGAGCAGTACTTC	CAWSVGGQERYEQYF
TRBV18	NA	TRBJ2-2	NA	TGTGCCAGCTCACCACTGGGGGGAACCGGGGAGCTGTTTTTT	CASSPLGGTGELFF
TRBV4-1	NA	TRBJ2-5	NA	TGCGCCAGCAGCCAAGTTCCCTTGAGGGACCAAGAGACCCAGTACTTC	CASSQVPLRDQETQYF
TRBV28	NA	TRBJ2-7	TRBD1	TGTGCCAGCAGGGACAGGGGTCGGGAATCGTACTTC	CASRDRGRESYF
TRBV28	NA	TRBJ1-5	NA	TGTGCCAGCAGTTTAACAGGGATGAGCAATCAGCCCCAGCATTTT	CASSLTGMSNQPQHF
TRBV2	NA	TRBJ2-7	TRBD2	TGTGCCAGCAGTGACGGGGCGGGGGGACCCTACGAGCAGTACTTC	CASSDGAGGPYEQYF
TRBV6-5	NA	TRBJ2-5	TRBD2	TGTGCCAGCAGTTTTCGCATAGCGGGGCAAGAGACCCAGTACTTC	CASSFRIAGQETQYF
TRBV27	NA	TRBJ2-3	NA	TGTGCCAGCAGTTTCCTACGGGGGGATACGCAGTATTTT	CASSFLRGDTQYF
TRBV10-3	NA	TRBJ1-1	NA	TGTGCCATCAGTGAACCGGGACTCAACACTGAAGCTTTCTTT	CAISEPGLNTEAFF
TRBV7-7	NA	TRBJ1-2	TRBD1	TGTGCCAGCAGCTTCGACAGGGGGCGCAGCTATGGCTACACCTTC	CASSFDRGRSYGYTF
TRBV7-2	NA	TRBJ2-7	NA	TGTGCCAGCAGCTTAAGTTTGCAGGGTCGGTACGAGCAGTACTTC	CASSLSLQGRYEQYF
TRBV9	few	TRBJ1-6	TRBD1	TGTGCCAGCAGCGAACGAACCGGGACAGGGGATTCACCCCTCCACTTT	CASSERTGTGDSPLHF
TRBV27	NA	TRBJ2-7	TRBD1	TGTGCCAGCAGCTCTGGGACAGGGGTCCGCGAGCAGTACTTC	CASSSGTGVREQYF
TRBV30	NA	TRBJ1-2	TRBD1	TGTGCCTGGAGTCCGCAGGGGGCTGGCTACACCTTC	CAWSPQGAGYTF
TRBV4-2	NA	TRBJ1-2	TRBD1	TGTGCCAGCAGCCAAGACTCTAACAGGGGCCTCTCAAATGGCTACACCTTC	CASSQDSNRGLSNGYTF
TRBV28	few	TRBJ1-3	NA	TGTGCCAGCAGTTCTTACAGTTTGAGCTCTGGAAACACCATATATTTT	CASSSYSLSSGNTIYF
TRBV4-2	NA	TRBJ2-3	TRBD2	TGTGCCAGCAGCCAAGATCTCGCTAGCGGGGGGCACACGCAGTATTTT	CASSQDLASGGHTQYF
TRBV2	NA	TRBJ2-1	NA	TGTGCCAGCAGTGACGGGCGGACTTGGGCCTACAATGAGCAGTTCTTC	CASSDGRTWAYNEQFF
TRBV5-4	NA	TRBJ2-1	NA	TGTGCCAGCAGCTTACCGCGGGGGCTAGGTAGCAATGAGCAGTTCTTC	CASSLPRGLGSNEQFF
TRBV6-7	NA	TRBJ1-5	NA	TGTGCCAGCAGCCCCCTCGGGGGGCGAGGTCAGCCCCAGCATTTT	CASSPLGGRGQPQHF
TRBV18	NA	TRBJ2-7	NA	TGTGCCAGCTCACATCTCCGGGATGGATACTACGAGCAGTACTTC	CASSHLRDGYYEQYF
TRBV28	NA	TRBJ1-5	TRBD1	TGTGCCAGCAGTTTTCCAACAGGGGGCTTTGGTAATCAGCCCCAGCATTTT	CASSFPTGGFGNQPQHF
TRBV10-3	NA	TRBJ2-3	TRBD2	TGTGCCATCAGTGATGTCGGCGGGGGGGCGACAGATACGCAGTATTTT	CAISDVGGGATDTQYF